This entry is about one TCR beta chain. Its antigen is still unknown. From germline, CDR1 is SGDLS and CDR2 YYNGEE. V was pared by 3 bases and J by 6 bases, with 12 bases of the junction left unmatched. This CDR3 comprises 16 residues. The data are from a study of cytomegalovirus exposure and HLA in healthy donors. Overall study: Prior work identified 120 million or so unique TCR beta sequences in around 170 million T cells. Study-wide results and limits: The later analysis indicated that the majority of CMV-associated TCR beta chains appeared HLA-restricted. Later analysis suggested links between common viral pathogens and several top significant clusters.

The PCR had 60 Vbeta and 13 Jbeta primers. Generated by immunoSEQ multiplex PCR, the TCRdb table keeps only in-frame clones and is missing some. The table includes 100,000 to 150,000 clones, 84% detected once. Sequenced sample: PBMCs. The sequence was obtained from a middle-aged man in good health and CMV-seronegative. J is TRBJ2-3 and V is TRBV9, with TRBD2 matching over 8 bases. CDR3 nucleotides: TGTGCCAGCAGCGGCGGCGGACTAGCTCTCTCCGATACGCAGTATTTT. It is translated as CASSGGGLALSDTQYF.